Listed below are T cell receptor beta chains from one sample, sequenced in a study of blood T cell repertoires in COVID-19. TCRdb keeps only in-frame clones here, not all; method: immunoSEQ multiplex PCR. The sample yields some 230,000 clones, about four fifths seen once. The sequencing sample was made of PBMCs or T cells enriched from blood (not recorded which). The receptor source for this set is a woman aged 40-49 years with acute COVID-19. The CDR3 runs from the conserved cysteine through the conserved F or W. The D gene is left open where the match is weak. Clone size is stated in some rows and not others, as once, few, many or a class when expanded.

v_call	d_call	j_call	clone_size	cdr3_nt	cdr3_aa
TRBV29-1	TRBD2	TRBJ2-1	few	TGCAGCGCCAAGGGGCTAGCGGGAGATGAGCAGTTCTTC	CSAKGLAGDEQFF
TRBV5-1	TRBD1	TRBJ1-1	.	TGCGCCAGCAGCACCGCGCCAGGGGGCGTAGAAGCTTTCTTT	CASSTAPGGVEAFF
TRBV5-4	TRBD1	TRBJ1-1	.	TGTGCCAGCAGCTGGGACAGGAGGAACACTGAAGCTTTCTTT	CASSWDRRNTEAFF
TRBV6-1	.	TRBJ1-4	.	TGTGCCAGCAGTGTGTCGCCAGAGGCAACTAATGAAAAACTGTTTTTT	CASSVSPEATNEKLFF
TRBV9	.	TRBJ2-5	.	TGTGCCAGCAGCCTCAGGGGCGGCCAAGAGACCCAGTACTTC	CASSLRGGQETQYF
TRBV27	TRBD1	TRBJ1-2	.	TGTGCCAGCAGTTTATCGCCCATCCCGGTAGGGGGGACAGACTATGGCTACACCTTC	CASSLSPIPVGGTDYGYTF
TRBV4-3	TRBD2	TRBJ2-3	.	TGCGCCAGCAGCCGGACGGACGGGGGGAGTGATACGCAGTATTTT	CASSRTDGGSDTQYF
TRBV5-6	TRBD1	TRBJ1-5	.	TGTGCCAGCAGCCAAGGGACAGGGGGCGGAAAGCCCCAGCATTTT	CASSQGTGGGKPQHF
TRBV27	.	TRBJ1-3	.	TGTGCCAGCAGTACGACAGGCGGGGGAAACACCATATATTTT	CASSTTGGGNTIYF
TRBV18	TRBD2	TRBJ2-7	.	TGTGCCAGCTCAGGAAGAGGACTAGCGGGGGCCCACGAGCAGTACTTC	CASSGRGLAGAHEQYF
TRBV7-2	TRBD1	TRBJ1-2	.	TGTGCCAGCAGCGGACAGGGGTCTAACTATGGCTACACCTTC	CASSGQGSNYGYTF
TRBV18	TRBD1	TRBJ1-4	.	TGTGCCAGCTCACCTACAGGGGGCGCGCCTAATGAAAAACTGTTTTTT	CASSPTGGAPNEKLFF
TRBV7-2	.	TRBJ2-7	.	TGTGCCAGCAGCTTAGAGTCGCTATTCTACGAGCAGTACTTC	CASSLESLFYEQYF
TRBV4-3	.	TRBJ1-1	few	TGCGCCAGCAGCCTGGAATCGGACAATTTGAACACTGAAGCTTTCTTT	CASSLESDNLNTEAFF
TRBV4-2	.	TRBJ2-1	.	TGTGCCAGCAGCCAAGTATACAATGAGCAGTTCTTC	CASSQVYNEQFF
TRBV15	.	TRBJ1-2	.	TGTGCCACCAGCAGAGATGCCGCCGCGACGGGTAACTATGGCTACACCTTC	CATSRDAAATGNYGYTF
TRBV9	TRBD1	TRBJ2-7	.	TGTGCCAGCAGCGCCTCCGGGACAGGGGACTACGAGCAGTACTTC	CASSASGTGDYEQYF
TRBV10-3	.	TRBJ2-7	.	TGTGCCATCAGTGAGTCAGCAGGGGTCGAGCAGTACTTC	CAISESAGVEQYF
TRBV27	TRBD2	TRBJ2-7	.	TGTGCCAGCAGTGGTAGCGGGAGGGCCTACGAGCAGTACTTC	CASSGSGRAYEQYF
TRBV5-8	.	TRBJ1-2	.	TGTGCCAGCAGCTTGGAGGCGGGGAGCCACTATGGCTACACCTTC	CASSLEAGSHYGYTF
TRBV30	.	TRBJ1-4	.	TGTGCCTGGAGTCGGGGGGGGCGCGAAAAACTGTTTTTT	CAWSRGGREKLFF
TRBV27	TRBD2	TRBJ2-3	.	TGTGCCAGCAGTGGACTAGCGGGGGGCACAGATACGCAGTATTTT	CASSGLAGGTDTQYF
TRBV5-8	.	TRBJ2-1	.	TGTGCCAGCAGCTTGGCCTGGGGGGGCGACTACAATGAGCAGTTCTTC	CASSLAWGGDYNEQFF
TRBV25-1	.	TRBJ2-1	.	TGTGCCAGCGGGGTACAAGGAGGTAATGAGCAGTTCTTC	CASGVQGGNEQFF
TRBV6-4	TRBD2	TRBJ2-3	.	TGTGCCAGCAGTCCCGGGGGGACCTCGGTTGGTGTGGGCACAGATACGCAGTATTTT	CASSPGGTSVGVGTDTQYF
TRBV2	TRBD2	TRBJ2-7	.	TGTGCCAGCAGTGTTGATAGCGGGGGCGAGCAGTACTTC	CASSVDSGGEQYF
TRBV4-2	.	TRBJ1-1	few	TGTGCCAGCAGCCAAGTCGGGTGGGGGCAGGCGAACACTGAAGCTTTCTTT	CASSQVGWGQANTEAFF
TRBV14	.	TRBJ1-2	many	TGTGCCAGCAGCCCCCTTGGGGGGGCGGGTGGCTACACCTTC	CASSPLGGAGGYTF
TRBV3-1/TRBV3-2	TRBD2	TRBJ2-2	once	TGTGCCAGCAGCCATAATCGCGGTCGGGAGGTCGCCGGGGAGCTGTTTTTT	CASSHNRGREVAGELFF
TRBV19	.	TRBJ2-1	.	TGTGCCGGTAGTATGGGAACTCGGCTAGCAGGCAATGAGCAGTTCTTC	CAGSMGTRLAGNEQFF
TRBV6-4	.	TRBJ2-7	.	TGTGCCAGCAGTGAATATCTCGGCTACGAGCAGTACTTC	CASSEYLGYEQYF
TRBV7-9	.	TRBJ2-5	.	TGTGCCAGCAGCTCACAGGGAAGGGGACAAGAGACCCAGTACTTC	CASSSQGRGQETQYF
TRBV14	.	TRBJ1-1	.	TGTGCCAGCAGCCAAGCCCAAGTGGGGGGAACTGAAGCTTTCTTT	CASSQAQVGGTEAFF
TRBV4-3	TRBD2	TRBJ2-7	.	TGCGCCAGCAGCCACTATAGCGGGGGGGGCTACGAGCAGTACTTC	CASSHYSGGGYEQYF
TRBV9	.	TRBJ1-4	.	TGTGCCAGCAGCGTAGACCCAGGAGGGTCGCTATCTGAAAAACTGTTTTTT	CASSVDPGGSLSEKLFF
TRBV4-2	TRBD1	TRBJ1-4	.	TGTGCCAGCAGCCATGGACAGGGCGGGGTTAATGAAAAACTGTTTTTT	CASSHGQGGVNEKLFF
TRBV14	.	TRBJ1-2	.	TGTGCCAGCAGCCAAGGGAGGCGGTATGGCTACACCTTC	CASSQGRRYGYTF
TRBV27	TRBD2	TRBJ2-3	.	TGTGCCAGCAGACTAGCGGGGGCAGATACGCAGTATTTT	CASRLAGADTQYF
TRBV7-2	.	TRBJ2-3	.	TGTGCCAGCAGCTTCCGACAGAGCACAGATACGCAGTATTTT	CASSFRQSTDTQYF
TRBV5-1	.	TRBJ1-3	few	TGCGCCAGCAGCGAGCGCAGCTCTGGAAACACCATATATTTT	CASSERSSGNTIYF
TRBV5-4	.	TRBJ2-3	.	TGTGCCAGCAGTCGGAGGAGGCAAGGTGCAGATACGCAGTATTTT	CASSRRRQGADTQYF
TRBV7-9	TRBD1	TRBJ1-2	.	TGTGCCAGCAGCAAAGGGACAGGGACCTATGGCTACACCTTC	CASSKGTGTYGYTF
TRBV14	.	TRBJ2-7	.	TGTGCCAGCGCAAAGGGGTTCCCCTACGAGCAGTACTTC	CASAKGFPYEQYF
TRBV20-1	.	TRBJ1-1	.	TGCAGTGCTAGTAGATCCCGGGCGGGGAACACTGAAGCTTTCTTT	CSASRSRAGNTEAFF
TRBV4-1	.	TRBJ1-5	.	TGCGCCAGCAGCCAAGATACAGGGTTCGGTCAGCCCCAGCATTTT	CASSQDTGFGQPQHF
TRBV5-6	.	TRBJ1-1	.	TGTGCCAGCAGCTTGTTGGATCAGGGAGAAGCTTTCTTT	CASSLLDQGEAFF
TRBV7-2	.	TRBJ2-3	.	TGTGCCAGCAGCTTAATAGCAACAGATACGCAGTATTTT	CASSLIATDTQYF
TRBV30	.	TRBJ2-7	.	TGTGCCTGGAGTGTAGTGCGGGACGAGCAGTACTTC	CAWSVVRDEQYF
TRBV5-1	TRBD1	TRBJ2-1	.	TGCGCCAGCAGCTTGGGGGGGACAGGTAATGAGCAGTTCTTC	CASSLGGTGNEQFF